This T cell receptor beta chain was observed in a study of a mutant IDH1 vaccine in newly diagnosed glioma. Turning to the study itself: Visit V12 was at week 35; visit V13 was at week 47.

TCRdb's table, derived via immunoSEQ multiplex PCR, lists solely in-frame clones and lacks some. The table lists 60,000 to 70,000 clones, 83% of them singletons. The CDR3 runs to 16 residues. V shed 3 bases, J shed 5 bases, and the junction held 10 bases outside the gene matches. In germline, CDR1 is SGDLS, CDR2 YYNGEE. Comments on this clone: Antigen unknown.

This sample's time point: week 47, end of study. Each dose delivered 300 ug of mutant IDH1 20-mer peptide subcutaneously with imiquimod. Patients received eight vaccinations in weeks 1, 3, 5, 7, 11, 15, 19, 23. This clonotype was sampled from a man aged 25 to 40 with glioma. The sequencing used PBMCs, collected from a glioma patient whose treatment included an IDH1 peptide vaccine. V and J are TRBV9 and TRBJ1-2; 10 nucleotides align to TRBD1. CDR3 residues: CASSAGPGQGDYGYTF. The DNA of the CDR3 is TGTGCCAGCAGCGCCGGACCCGGACAGGGGGATTATGGCTACACCTTC.